A selection of T cell receptor beta chains follows, all from one sample in a study of glioma-infiltrating T cells. TCRdb called the multiplex PCR reads again in MiXCR, with one record for every CDR3 protein. The sample gives some 22,000 distinct CDR3 sequences, around 24% of which show up once; roughly 14% is in the top ten. Sequencing was performed on glioma tissue, nonneoplastic brain tissue, or PBMCs (not recorded which). The source is a human donor with low-grade glioma or glioblastoma, undergoing nonglioma brain surgery, or in good health (not recorded which). Both conserved end residues are part of each CDR3. Each record gives: clone size, J gene, V gene, D gene, CDR3 protein, CDR3 DNA. A D gene is named only where the DNA matches it firmly. Only part of the rows carry a size: once, few, many, or a class if the clone is expanded.

few,TRBJ2-7,TRBV19,NA,CASSISGATYEQYF,TGTGCCAGTAGTATATCCGGGGCAACCTACGAGCAGTACTTC
many,TRBJ2-1,TRBV7-2,TRBD2,CASSLAGVSYNEQFF,TGTGCCAGCAGCCTCGCGGGGGTCTCCTACAATGAGCAGTTCTTC
NA,TRBJ2-7,TRBV7-8,NA,CASSLGTDSYEQYF,TGTGCCAGCAGCTTAGGCACAGATTCCTACGAGCAGTACTTC
NA,TRBJ2-5,TRBV29-1,NA,CSADLRREGTQYF,TGCAGCGCCGACCTACGAAGGGAAGGGACCCAGTACTTC
many,TRBJ1-1,TRBV7-2,NA,CASSLTITMNTEAFF,TGTGCCAGCAGCTTAACTATTACCATGAACACTGAAGCTTTCTTT
NA,TRBJ1-1,TRBV7-2,NA,CASKFGNTEAFF,TGTGCCAGTAAGTTTGGGAACACTGAAGCTTTCTTT
medium-sized,TRBJ2-3,TRBV7-2,TRBD1,CADRTGTDTQYF,TGTGCCGACCGGACAGGGACAGATACGCAGTATTTT
many,TRBJ1-5,TRBV10-3,TRBD1,CAPRDRVDPQHF,TGTGCCCCTCGGGACAGGGTAGACCCCCAGCATTTT
NA,TRBJ2-7,TRBV27,NA,CASSQSRRSSYVQYF,TGTGCCAGCAGTCAGAGCAGGAGGTCCTCCTACGTGCAGTACTTC
few,TRBJ1-1,TRBV2,NA,CASNWVLNTEAFF,TGTGCCAGCAATTGGGTCCTGAACACTGAAGCTTTCTTT
NA,TRBJ2-3,TRBV6-2/TRBV6-3,NA,CASSPNTGRSTDMQYF,TGTGCCAGCAGCCCGAACACGGGGAGGAGCACAGATATGCAGTATTTT
many,TRBJ1-5,TRBV28,NA,CASTRVGNQPQHF,TGTGCCAGCACCCGTGTGGGCAATCAGCCCCAGCATTTT
many,TRBJ2-5,TRBV4-3,TRBD1,CASSQGQGAETQYF,TGCGCCAGCAGCCAGGGACAGGGGGCTGAGACCCAGTACTTC
many,TRBJ2-5,TRBV28,NA,CASRPPGEGETQYF,TGTGCCAGCAGACCCCCAGGGGAGGGAGAGACCCAGTACTTC
many,TRBJ2-7,TRBV20-1,NA,CSARDLAGSSYEQYF,TGCAGTGCTAGAGATTTGGCAGGGTCCTCCTACGAGCAGTACTTC